Listed below are T cell receptor beta chains from one sample, sequenced in a study of blood T cell repertoires in COVID-19. Data came from immunoSEQ multiplex PCR; TCRdb stores just in-frame clones and leaves some out. The table includes some 240,000 clones, about nine tenths detected once. The sample taken for sequencing was peripheral blood. The source of these receptors is a man aged 55 to 70 who had recovered from COVID-19. The CDR3 runs from the conserved cysteine through the conserved F or W.

V gene	CDR3 protein
TRBV18	CASSPAGTGNSPLHF
TRBV3-1/TRBV3-2	CASSQGDLRGLYEQYF
TRBV7-2	CASSLRTSSYEQYF
TRBV11-2	CASRRLAGAEQYF
TRBV6-2/TRBV6-3	CASTPGGSSYEQYF
TRBV2	CEQGTDTEAFF
TRBV11-2	CASSLGQGGTTGMGEQYF
TRBV4-2	CASSQVAAGNTIYF
TRBV5-1	CASSLGFGGRVPSREQYF
TRBV10-1	CASSESSLAGETQYF
TRBV10-1	CANKTSGRVKVFEQYF
TRBV9	CASDGGGSDTQYF
TRBV6-6	CASRDYGGGGKNIQYF
TRBV3-1/TRBV3-2	CASSQGGGLGTQYF
TRBV29-1	CSVGQGAFGTEAFF
TRBV19	CASSTYTGNNEQFF
TRBV19	CAAKGGGHTEAFF
TRBV9	CASSVGAPDTEAFF
TRBV7-9	CASSLGGVTNEKLFF
TRBV28	CASTEGAQAGNQPQHF
TRBV6-5	CASSRTGHNNQPQHF
TRBV29-1	CSVYVRGRRTEAFF
TRBV18	CASSRDFHTDTQYF
TRBV6-6	CASSYSGQGYEQYF
TRBV5-6	CASSSTGTRVIDTQYF
TRBV20-1	CSARDLNIQYF
TRBV6-6	CASSYTVTGELFF
TRBV2	CASRQGAGRPQHF
TRBV7-2	CASKLQGSPIYEQYF
TRBV3-1/TRBV3-2	CASSQAGTGVYEQYF
TRBV5-4	CASSSPAGGPYEQYF
TRBV19	CASRRVLSRGTGELFF
TRBV20-1	CSASEANTEAFF
TRBV23-1	CASSPGTGNQPQHF
TRBV11-2	CASSTGTSGGDTQYF
TRBV27	CASSSGAGNTIYF
TRBV6-6	CASSPLAGQSFKNTEAFF
TRBV7-3	CASSLKAEGNYEQYF
TRBV6-6	CASTEAYNEQFF
TRBV5-1	CASSLGVAGSSTDTQYF
TRBV5-4	CASSRDSKPAGETQYF
TRBV7-2	CASSLLGGPYEQYF
TRBV28	CASRALSGFGDTGELFF
TRBV19	CASNLAGGLNEQFF
TRBV4-2	CASSQDPSGGVKETQYF
TRBV7-9	CASSLLQSSYNEQFF
TRBV5-6	CASSLGRWPSSYEQYF
TRBV18	CASSFGTGGNQPQHF
TRBV28	CASSPDRGGYTF
TRBV18	CASSPGREYYNEQFF
TRBV25-1	CASRPNRGQGNYGYTF
TRBV5-1	CASSLGGSRPQHF
TRBV19	CASSFLQGADYGYTF
TRBV9	CASSVQTGPYEQYF
TRBV9	CASSVAIQGGYTF